The entry below gives a single TCR beta chain sequence along with its context. Its antigen is still unknown. CD45RO-negative CD8 cells positively selected for CCR7 made up the naive population, which excluded terminally differentiated effector memory CD45RA+ cells. The study drew all its donors from Caucasian adults living in Nashville, Tennessee. This specimen belongs to a study of shared clonotypes between healthy human individuals. Study-wide results and caveats: Memory subsets generally showed smaller estimated richness than naive subsets did. Specimens sampled were limited to blood, with tissue repertoires likely differing. Clonotype sharing among the donors was expected to vary with sequencing depth.

Generated by immunoSEQ multiplex PCR, the TCRdb table keeps only in-frame clones and is missing some. Here the sample spans around 2,100,000 clones, around 96% being singletons. This CDR3 has 16 residues. CDR1 is SGDLS and CDR2 is YYNGEE in the germline V gene. Trimming removed 0 bases from V and 4 bases from J, with 16 bases in between. The sequencing input was naive CD8+ T cells sorted from blood. This sequence originates from a man between 18 and 29 years old in good health. The rearrangement joins TRBV9 to TRBJ2-5; D unclear. CDR3 nucleotide sequence: TGTGCCAGCAGCGTAGAGATTAGTGCATTCCCAGAGACCCAGTACTTC. Translating it yields CASSVEISAFPETQYF.